This TCR beta chain was captured in a study of T cells in Graves' hyperthyroidism and ophthalmopathy. Points from the study as a whole: From stable hyperthyroidism, ophthalmopathy was set apart by a 13 V-J model. A median roughly six months before onset, the model predicted ophthalmopathy.

The CDR3 sequence is 15 residues long. The junction had 10 bases not matched to a gene; V was cut back by 6 bases and J by 3 bases. The germline V gene has CDR1 MNHNS and CDR2 SASEGT. RNA transcripts served as the template for amplifying TCR beta CDR3 regions. Initially, a first-round RT-PCR of the TCR CDR3 employed the HTBI primer set. Using its own MiXCR run on the multiplex PCR reads, TCRdb lists one record per CDR3 protein. The sample contains fewer than 400,000 distinct CDR3 sequences, over 12% of which appear only once. Uncontrolled infection, other autoimmune disease, pregnancy or lactation excluded patients. The diagnoses drew upon clinical symptoms, serum thyroxine and TRAb, thyroid ultrasound and orbital computed tomography. This clonotype turned up a few times. Its matching antigen is unknown.

The rearrangement uses TRBV6-1 and TRBJ2-7, with 8 bases fitting TRBD2. The receptor's source is a man in his forties or fifties with Graves' ophthalmopathy. Sequenced input: blood. This CDR3 reads CASSLPAGGVYEQYF. DNA of the CDR3: TGTGCCAGCAGCCTTCCGGCGGGGGGCGTCTACGAGCAGTACTTC.